These T cell receptor beta chains were read from a single sample in a study of a mutant IDH1 vaccine in newly diagnosed glioma. Produced via immunoSEQ multiplex PCR; TCRdb's table is partial and in-frame only. The sample carries roughly 60,000 clones, 85% recorded once. These receptors' targets are unknown. The starting material was PBMCs, obtained from a glioma patient whose treatment included an IDH1 peptide vaccine. The receptors shown here come from a man younger than 45 with glioma. Both conserved end residues are part of each CDR3. D genes are given only for firm matches. Clone size is given for some rows only: seen once, a few or many times, or a class if the clone is expanded.

V	J	size	D	DNA	CDR3
TRBV6-1	TRBJ1-5	medium-sized	TRBD1	TGTGCCAGCAGTGAAGGGGCAGGGGGCTGGCAGCCCCAGCATTTT	CASSEGAGGWQPQHF
TRBV18	TRBJ1-6	-	-	TGTGCCAGCTCACGGGGAAACCCCTATAATTCACCCCTCCACTTT	CASSRGNPYNSPLHF
TRBV19	TRBJ2-4	-	-	TGTGCCACCCGACTGGACGCGGAAAACATTCAGTACTTC	CATRLDAENIQYF
TRBV4-1	TRBJ2-5	once	TRBD1	TGCGCCAGCGCATGGGACAGAGAGACCCAGTACTTC	CASAWDRETQYF
TRBV10-2	TRBJ1-2	-	TRBD1	TGCGCCAGCAGTGCAGTAGGGGGCAGTGAGGGCTACACCTTC	CASSAVGGSEGYTF
TRBV7-2	TRBJ1-3	-	-	TGTGCCAGCAGCTTCGAAGACAGGTCCTCTTCTGGAAACACCATATATTTT	CASSFEDRSSSGNTIYF
TRBV10-3	TRBJ2-7	-	-	TGTGCCATCAGTGAAACCCTAGGGACGCCCTACGAGCAGTACTTC	CAISETLGTPYEQYF
TRBV19	TRBJ2-1	-	TRBD1	TGTGCCAGTAGCCGACAGGGGGCCTACAATGAGCAGTTCTTC	CASSRQGAYNEQFF
TRBV4-1	TRBJ1-4	-	TRBD1	TGCGCCAGCAGCCAAGAAGGGACAGGGCACGGAAAACTGTTTTTT	CASSQEGTGHGKLFF
TRBV11-2	TRBJ1-2	-	-	TGTGCCAGCAGCACTTCAGGGTTCTATGGCTACACCTTC	CASSTSGFYGYTF
TRBV5-5	TRBJ1-6	-	-	TGTGCCAGCAGCTCGAAACTCTCCTATAATTCACCCCTCCACTTT	CASSSKLSYNSPLHF
TRBV19	TRBJ1-6	-	-	TGTGCCAGTAGTATTATAACGTCCGGGAGTTCACCCCTCCACTTT	CASSIITSGSSPLHF
TRBV7-9	TRBJ2-6	few	-	TGTGCCAGCAGCGCCCCCCGAGAATTAGTAACTGGGGCCAACGTCCTGACTTTC	CASSAPRELVTGANVLTF
TRBV6-1	TRBJ2-5	-	TRBD2	TGTGCCAGCAGTGAAGGGAGACTAGCGGGGGTACAAGAGACCCAGTACTTC	CASSEGRLAGVQETQYF
TRBV6-1	TRBJ1-2	-	-	TGTGCCAGCAGTGAAGGGGCTGAGTATGGCTACACCTTC	CASSEGAEYGYTF
TRBV7-9	TRBJ1-5	-	-	TGTGCCAGCAGCTTAGCAGGGGGCAATCAGCCCCAGCATTTT	CASSLAGGNQPQHF
TRBV7-9	TRBJ2-5	once	-	TGTGCCAGCAGCTCAGACAGGGGAGGGCAAGAGACCCAGTACTTC	CASSSDRGGQETQYF
TRBV4-1	TRBJ1-1	-	-	TGCGCCAGCAGCCAGACAAGCCAAGCGGTGAACACTGAAGCTTTCTTT	CASSQTSQAVNTEAFF
TRBV5-5	TRBJ2-1	-	-	TGTGCCAGCAGCTTATCCGTCGGGGAGAGCTCCTACAATGAGCAGTTCTTC	CASSLSVGESSYNEQFF
TRBV13	TRBJ1-1	few	-	TGTGCCAGCAGACCATCGGGGATGAACACTGAAGCTTTCTTT	CASRPSGMNTEAFF
TRBV11-2	TRBJ2-2	-	-	TGTGCCAGCAGAAGACCCGGGAAAAACACCGGGGAGCTGTTTTTT	CASRRPGKNTGELFF
TRBV2	TRBJ1-1	-	-	TGTGCCAGCATGGGGGGCGTGAGCGACACTGAAGCTTTCTTT	CASMGGVSDTEAFF
TRBV11-2	TRBJ2-3	-	-	TGTGCCAGCAGCTTTGGGGCACCCCGCACAGATACGCAGTATTTT	CASSFGAPRTDTQYF
TRBV9	TRBJ1-5	few	-	TGTGCCAGCAGCGTAGGGCACAGGGCGGGACAGCCCCAGCATTTT	CASSVGHRAGQPQHF
TRBV5-6	TRBJ2-7	-	TRBD1	TGTGCCAGCCACAGGGGGCCCAACTCCTACGAGCAGTACTTC	CASHRGPNSYEQYF
TRBV11-2	TRBJ2-2	-	TRBD1	TGTGCCAGCAGCTTCTTGGGGACAGGGGGCTACGGGGAGCTGTTTTTT	CASSFLGTGGYGELFF
TRBV9	TRBJ2-7	-	TRBD1	TGTGCCAGCAGCCGTCTTACAGGGGGCTTGTACGAGCAGTACTTC	CASSRLTGGLYEQYF
TRBV5-6	TRBJ1-5	-	-	TGTGCCAGCAGCTTAGCTGACAGGACGAATCAGCCCCAGCATTTT	CASSLADRTNQPQHF
TRBV18	TRBJ1-1	-	TRBD1	TGTGCCAGCTCACTCACAGGGGCCACTGAAGCTTTCTTT	CASSLTGATEAFF
TRBV9	TRBJ2-7	-	-	TGTGCCAGCAGCCCCCAGAGATTCTCCTACGAGCAGTACTTC	CASSPQRFSYEQYF
TRBV5-1	TRBJ2-3	-	-	TGCGCCAGCAGTGGAGTTCCGGGAATAGATACGCAGTATTTT	CASSGVPGIDTQYF
TRBV12-5	TRBJ2-2	-	-	TGTGCTAGTGGTTTGGAGGCGCTGACCGGGGAGCTGTTTTTT	CASGLEALTGELFF
TRBV2	TRBJ1-2	-	-	TGTGCCAGCAGTCCGGACGGAATCTATGGCTACACCTTC	CASSPDGIYGYTF
TRBV4-1	TRBJ1-2	-	-	TGCGCCAGCAGCCAGGGACGGACCCTATTTCGGACCTTC	CASSQGRTLFRTF
TRBV30	TRBJ1-1	-	-	TGTGCCTGGAGTGAAGGTGGGGGGACTGAAGCTTTCTTT	CAWSEGGGTEAFF
TRBV5-8	TRBJ2-7	-	-	TGTGCCAGCAGCTTGGGGAATTCCTACGAGCAGTACTTC	CASSLGNSYEQYF
TRBV4-2	TRBJ2-3	-	-	TGTGCCAGCAGCTCCCGCAGGGATACATTCACAGATACGCAGTATTTT	CASSSRRDTFTDTQYF
TRBV28	TRBJ1-2	-	-	TGTGCCAGCAGTTTATACCAGGGCACTAACTATGGCTACACCTTC	CASSLYQGTNYGYTF
TRBV5-1	TRBJ2-5	-	TRBD1	TGCGCCAGCAGCCAAAAAGGACAGGGGGTCCAAGAGACCCAGTACTTC	CASSQKGQGVQETQYF
TRBV18	TRBJ1-1	-	TRBD1	TGTGCCAGCTCACTGACCGGGACAGGGCTGAACACTGAAGCTTTCTTT	CASSLTGTGLNTEAFF
TRBV10-3	TRBJ1-1	-	-	TGTGCCATCACGAGTGGGGGTGGGCACACTGAAGCTTTCTTT	CAITSGGGHTEAFF
TRBV6-5	TRBJ1-1	-	-	TGTGCCAGCAGTTACTCGGAGGAGGGCACTGAAGCTTTCTTT	CASSYSEEGTEAFF
TRBV9	TRBJ2-2	-	-	TGTGCCAGCAACGGGCAGGGATCCGGGGAGCTGTTTTTT	CASNGQGSGELFF
TRBV7-9	TRBJ2-4	-	-	TGTGCCAGCAGCTTAGGGACAGACATTCAGTACTTC	CASSLGTDIQYF
TRBV4-1	TRBJ1-5	few	TRBD1	TGCGCCAGCAGCCAAGACGAAAACAGGGGCGGGTACGAGCCCCAGCATTTT	CASSQDENRGGYEPQHF
TRBV9	TRBJ1-3	-	-	TGTGCCAGCAGCGAAGATTCATTTTGGGACCGCTCTGGAAACACCATATATTTT	CASSEDSFWDRSGNTIYF
TRBV11-2	TRBJ1-2	-	-	TGTGCCAGCAGCTCCGTGGAGGGGCTCGACTATGGCTACACCTTC	CASSSVEGLDYGYTF
TRBV7-9	TRBJ2-5	-	-	TGTGCCAGCAGCTTAGCGGGGACAGAGACCCAGTACTTC	CASSLAGTETQYF
TRBV25-1	TRBJ1-2	-	TRBD1	TGTGCCAGCAGTTCGTGGGGACAGGGGGCTAACGGCTACACCTTC	CASSSWGQGANGYTF
TRBV18	TRBJ1-1	-	TRBD1	TGTGCCAGCTCACGTGGTGGCACAGGGGGCCGAAACACTGAAGCTTTCTTT	CASSRGGTGGRNTEAFF
TRBV11-2	TRBJ2-5	once	-	TGTGCCAGCAGCTCTACCGGTTGGAGGGAGACCCAGTACTTC	CASSSTGWRETQYF
TRBV19	TRBJ2-2	once	TRBD2	TGTGCCAGTAGTAGAGGACTAGCGGGGACCGGGGAGCTGTTTTTT	CASSRGLAGTGELFF
TRBV15	TRBJ1-3	-	-	TGTGCCACCAGCAGAGGAAGCAGGGAGACTGGAAACACCATATATTTT	CATSRGSRETGNTIYF
TRBV19	TRBJ2-1	-	-	TGTGCCAGTAGCGCATCGATATACTCCTACAATGAGCAGTTCTTC	CASSASIYSYNEQFF
TRBV7-7	TRBJ2-1	-	TRBD2	TGTGCCAGCAGCTTTAGCGGGGAAGTAAATGAGCAGTTCTTC	CASSFSGEVNEQFF